These 21 T cell receptor beta chains share one sample of origin, sequenced in a study of CD8 T cells in ankylosing spondylitis. Study-wide points: A TCR beta motif of roughly 8 highly homologous variants seemed to mark ankylosing spondylitis blood.

From the 5' RACE reads, TCRdb called clonotypes with MiXCR, one entry per CDR3 protein. Among about 200,000 distinct CDR3 sequences listed, about 7.3% were seen once. No antigen has been identified for these receptors. Sequences were obtained from blood, either unsorted or a sorted T cell fraction (not recorded which). These TCRs come from a male donor with ankylosing spondylitis.

This clonotype was found many times. The chain recombines TRBV5-6 with TRBJ2-5, with D tentatively TRBD2 (6 bases). V was trimmed by 7 bases and J by 4 bases, leaving 14 bases between them. CDR3 length equals 13 residues. The germline V gene encodes CDR1 SGHDT and CDR2 YYEEEE. CDR3: CASRSSGIETQYF. CDR3 bases: TGTGCCAGCCGGAGTAGCGGCATAGAGACCCAGTACTTC. The whole variable domain, filled in from reference TRBV5-6 and TRBJ2-5, reads DAGVTQSPTHLIKTRGQQVTLRCSPKSGHDTVSWYQQALGQGPQFIFQYYEEEERQRGNFPDRFSGHQFPNYSSELNVNALLLGDSALYLCASRSSGIETQYFGPGTRLLVL.

In this sample, this clonotype turned up many times. The rearrangement links TRBV20-1 to TRBJ1-5, with D maybe TRBD1 (5 bases). The V end lost 0 bases, the J end lost 4 bases, and 16 bases lay between the germline ends. Per germline, CDR1 DFQATT and CDR2 SNEGSKA (reference sequence). The CDR3 loop spans 16 amino acids. The CDR3 bases are TGCAGTGCTAGAGATCTTTCAGGGATGGGGAATCAGCCCCAGCATTTT. It is translated as CSARDLSGMGNQPQHF.

This chain joins TRBV30 and TRBJ2-7; D gene uncertain. V was shortened by 3 bases and J by 2 bases, with 14 bases between the two germline ends. This CDR3 comprises 14 residues. In germline, CDR1 is GTSNPN, CDR2 SVGIG (reference sequence). Here the CDR3 DNA reads TGTGCCTGGAGACAGCTCGAAAAACCCTACGAGCAGTACTTC. Translation: CAWRQLEKPYEQYF.

This clonotype was counted at least ten times. The gene calls are TRBV15 and TRBJ1-4; D may be TRBD1 (6 bases). CDR3 length: 15 residues. Germline loops: CDR1 LNHNV, CDR2 YYDKDF (reference sequence). V was pared by 4 bases and J by 10 bases, with 19 bases between. CDR3 protein: CATSTIGQRSGKLFF. The CDR3, as DNA: TGTGCCACCAGCACTATAGGACAGAGGAGCGGAAAACTGTTTTTT.

This clonotype appeared many times. The genes are TRBV29-1 and TRBJ2-7, with 11 bases identical to TRBD1. CDR3 length: 12 residues. Looked up from germline, CDR1 is SQVTM and CDR2 is ANQGSEA. V trimming: 7 bases; J trimming: 6 bases; junction bases outside the gene matches: 5. In nucleotides, the CDR3 is TGCAGCGCCTCGGGACAGGGGGGCGAGCAGTACTTC. This sequence encodes CSASGQGGEQYF.

This clonotype appeared many times. The chain employs TRBV7-6 and TRBJ2-2; 7 positions match TRBD2. The ends lost 4 bases at V and 1 base at J; junction bases unmatched: 3. Germline V gene sequence: CDR1 SGHVS, CDR2 FNYEAQ. This CDR3 contains 15 residues. In nucleotides, the CDR3 is TGTGCCAGCAGCTCCCTAGCGGAGAACACCGGGGAGCTGTTTTTT. Its protein is CASSSLAENTGELFF.

This clonotype came up many times. V gene TRBV20-1 combines with J gene TRBJ2-1, with D possibly TRBD2 on 5 matching bases. From germline, CDR1 is DFQATT and CDR2 SNEGSKA (reference sequence). The CDR3 loop spans 14 amino acids. V shed 5 bases and J shed 10 bases, with 21 bases lying between them. The CDR3 is CSAPPPAGAGEQFF. In DNA, the CDR3 is TGCAGTGCTCCCCCCCCTGCGGGCGCCGGCGAGCAGTTCTTC.

This clonotype has more than one count but fewer than ten. The rearrangement uses TRBV3-1 and TRBJ2-3, with D possibly matching TRBD2 (5 bases). V was cut by 4 bases and J by 5 bases, with 10 bases left in between. Germline values: CDR1 LGHDT, CDR2 YNNKEL (reference sequence). CDR3 size: 13 residues. Here the CDR3 reads CASSRWAGDTQYF. As DNA, the CDR3 is TGTGCCAGCAGCCGGTGGGCGGGAGATACGCAGTATTTT.

This clonotype has a count of ten or more. The chain joins TRBV6-1 to TRBJ1-1; TRBD1 agrees at 7 bases. The junction had 5 bases not matched to a gene; V was cut back by 4 bases and J by 0 bases. This CDR3 is built from 15 residues. The germline gives CDR1 MNHNS, CDR2 SASEGT. The CDR3 loop reads CASSVGTAMNTEAFF. In DNA, the CDR3 is TGTGCCAGCAGTGTCGGGACAGCCATGAACACTGAAGCTTTCTTT.

There are many counts of this clonotype. The V gene is TRBV28, the J gene TRBJ1-4, with 8 bases identical to TRBD1. Germline trimming cut 4 bases from V and 7 bases from J; bases unmatched to any gene: 11. Germline V CDR1 and CDR2: MDHEN, SYDVKM. This CDR3 is built from 16 residues. The CDR3 spells CASSSFQGAASEKLFF. Written as DNA, the CDR3 is TGTGCCAGCAGTTCCTTCCAGGGGGCGGCAAGTGAAAAACTGTTTTTT.

This clonotype has more than one count but fewer than ten. The J gene is TRBJ1-1, the V gene TRBV5-1; D might be TRBD1 (5 bases). CDR3 length: 11 amino acids. The ends were cut back, 0 bases at V and 8 bases at J, with 5 bases in the middle. The V gene's germline CDR1 is SGHRS and CDR2 YFSETQ. This chain's CDR3 is CASSLEGEAFF. CDR3 nucleotide sequence: TGCGCCAGCAGCTTGGAGGGGGAAGCTTTCTTT.

This clonotype was counted at least ten times. CDR3 residues: CASSLVGHLNTGELFF. The CDR3 DNA reads as TGTGCCAGCAGCTTAGTGGGACATCTGAACACCGGGGAGCTGTTTTTT. The rearrangement joins TRBV5-5 to TRBJ2-2; weak D call: TRBD1 (6 bases). This CDR3 comprises 16 residues. Germline lookup yields CDR1 SGHKS and CDR2 YYEKEE (reference sequence). Trimming removed 2 bases at V and 1 base at J, with 12 bases between.

This clonotype has ten or more counts. This chain joins TRBV12-3 or TRBV12-4 and TRBJ1-2; a weak D match, TRBD1 (5 bases). The CDR3 length is 14 residues. Trimming stripped 7 bases from V and 6 bases from J, with 18 bases between. CDR3 nucleotide sequence: TGTGCCAGCACCCTCGGGCCAGGGTTAGATGGCTACACCTTC. This translates into CASTLGPGLDGYTF.

Many counts were recorded for this clonotype. The chain employs TRBV28 and TRBJ2-5; D gene unclear. V lost 2 bases to trimming and J lost 6 bases, with 10 bases between them. Germline lookup yields CDR1 MDHEN and CDR2 SYDVKM. The CDR3 loop spans 13 amino acids. Written as DNA, the CDR3 is TGTGCCAGCAGTTTAATTCTGGGAAAGACCCAGTACTTC. Amino acid sequence: CASSLILGKTQYF.

This clonotype was detected ten times or more. The V call is TRBV28, the J call TRBJ1-5, with 7 bases lining up with TRBD1. J was trimmed by 0 bases and V by 3 bases; bases with no gene match: 8. This CDR3 has 17 amino acids. The V gene's germline CDR1 is MDHEN and CDR2 SYDVKM. The CDR3: CASSFGRGPYSNQPQHF. Here the CDR3 DNA reads TGTGCCAGCAGTTTTGGGAGGGGGCCGTATAGCAATCAGCCCCAGCATTTT.

As for this clonotype: Given a much more abundant clone one base away, this may be a read error. The chain couples TRBV10-3 to TRBJ1-1, with TRBD1 as a possible D gene (6 bases). Germline assignment: CDR1 ENHRY and CDR2 SYGVKD. The CDR3 length is 15 residues. CDR3: CVITPVIGGGTEAFF. The CDR3 DNA follows: TGTGTCATCACTCCTGTTATTGGGGGCGGCACTGAAGCTTTCTTT.

This clonotype occurred many times. The rearrangement uses TRBV4-1 and TRBJ2-7; D may be TRBD2 (5 bases). The CDR3 loop spans 16 amino acids. Per the germline V gene, CDR1 is MGHRA and CDR2 is YSYEKL. With 2 bases removed from V and 0 bases from J, the gap between germline ends came to 14 bases. This CDR3 reads CASSQRRSASSYEQYF. For the CDR3, the DNA is TGCGCCAGCAGCCAAAGACGTAGCGCGAGCTCCTACGAGCAGTACTTC.

This clonotype has a count of ten or more. The chain is built from TRBV9 and TRBJ2-5; D might be TRBD1 or TRBD2, each matching 5 bases. CDR3 length equals 14 residues. CDR1 and CDR2 from the germline V gene are SGDLS and YYNGEE. Trimming removed 0 bases at V and 7 bases at J, with 13 bases between. CDR3 bases: TGTGCCAGCAGCGTAGCGGGGCGTGGGGGGACCCAGTACTTC. Translating gives CASSVAGRGGTQYF.

This clonotype was seen repeatedly, ten times or more. The chain joins TRBV7-6 to TRBJ2-7; 9 bases align to TRBD2. The CDR3 extends over 12 amino acids. Germline V gene data show CDR1 as SGHVS and CDR2 as FNYEAQ. Trimming took 5 bases from V and 6 from J; bases not matched to a gene: 2. The CDR3 sequence is CASSGTSSEQYF. The CDR3 DNA follows: TGTGCCAGCAGCGGGACTAGCAGCGAGCAGTACTTC.

This clonotype came up many times. This chain joins TRBV7-2 and TRBJ1-5, with TRBD1 matching over 9 bases. There are 17 residues in the CDR3. The germline V gene has CDR1 SGHTA and CDR2 FQGNSA. V trimming: 2 bases; J trimming: 0 bases; junction bases outside the gene matches: 5. Here the CDR3 reads CASSLRGTGNSNQPQHF. The CDR3 coding sequence is TGTGCCAGCAGCTTAAGAGGGACAGGGAATAGCAATCAGCCCCAGCATTTT.

This clonotype has a count of ten or more. The rearrangement links TRBV5-1 to TRBJ2-1; D might be TRBD2 (6 bases). The CDR3 runs to 16 residues. V was trimmed by 2 bases and J by 5 bases, leaving 17 bases between them. Germline assignment: CDR1 SGHRS and CDR2 YFSETQ. CDR3 sequence reads: CASSFRGSGLDNEQFF. The DNA for the CDR3 is TGCGCCAGCAGCTTTAGAGGGTCGGGACTTGACAATGAGCAGTTCTTC.